These T cell receptor beta chains were read from a single sample in a study of cytotoxic CD8 clonotypes in ibrutinib-treated CLL. Assay used: immunoSEQ multiplex PCR; TCRdb lists only in-frame clones, some missing. The repertoire holds some 130,000 clones, with about three quarters as singletons. The source material was PBMCs, sampled after 24 months of ibrutinib treatment. The receptors derive from a human donor with chronic lymphocytic leukemia. The CDR3 runs from the conserved cysteine through the conserved F or W. The D gene is left open where the match is weak. The size entry is marked missing in some rows and otherwise reads once, few, many or a size class.

j_call clone_size v_call d_call cdr3_nt cdr3_aa
TRBJ2-2 . TRBV27 . TGTGCCAGCAGTTTTCGGGGTGCAGCGGGGAACACCGGGGAGCTGTTTTTT CASSFRGAAGNTGELFF
TRBJ1-3 . TRBV10-1 TRBD1 TGCGCCAGCAGTGAGTCGGGTAGGGACAGAACTTCCTCTGGAAACACCATATATTTT CASSESGRDRTSSGNTIYF
TRBJ1-2 . TRBV5-1 TRBD1 TGCGCCAGCAGTACCGAGGACAGGGGCGATGGCTACACCTTC CASSTEDRGDGYTF
TRBJ2-7 . TRBV5-1 . TGCGCCAGCAGCCCCGGGACACCGGCCTACGAGCAGTACTTC CASSPGTPAYEQYF
TRBJ2-6 . TRBV11-1 . TGTGCCAGCAGTCCCGGGATGACTGGGGCCAACGTCCTGACTTTC CASSPGMTGANVLTF
TRBJ2-1 . TRBV18 . TGTGCCAGCTCACCATTGCATGGGGATGGAAATGAGCAGTTCTTC CASSPLHGDGNEQFF
TRBJ1-2 . TRBV4-3 TRBD1 TGCGCCAGCAGCCAAGAGGGACAGGGGAACTATGGCTACACCTTC CASSQEGQGNYGYTF
TRBJ1-2 . TRBV7-6 . TGTGCCAGCAGCTTAGGTCCTAACTATGGCTACACCTTC CASSLGPNYGYTF
TRBJ1-2 few TRBV28 . TGTGCCAGCAGTGGACAAGCCCGGACCTATGGCTACACCTTC CASSGQARTYGYTF
TRBJ2-5 . TRBV7-2 . TGTGCCAGCAGCTTAGTTGAGTTGGAGACCCAGTACTTC CASSLVELETQYF
TRBJ2-5 . TRBV6-6 . TGTGCCAGCAGTTACGGGGGATTCAACCAAGAGACCCAGTACTTC CASSYGGFNQETQYF
TRBJ2-3 . TRBV4-3 TRBD2 TGCGCCAGCAGCCATTTACTAGCGGAAAAAAGCACAGATACGCAGTATTTT CASSHLLAEKSTDTQYF
TRBJ2-7 . TRBV5-6 . TGTGCCAGCAGCCCCGGGACTGGAACCTACGAGCAGTACTTC CASSPGTGTYEQYF
TRBJ2-6 . TRBV7-2 . TGTGCCAGCAGCCACCACAGGGCTGGGGCCAACGTCCTGACTTTC CASSHHRAGANVLTF
TRBJ2-7 once TRBV28 TRBD2 TGTGCCAGCAGTCCGAGACTAGCGGGGGGCCACGAGCAGTACTTC CASSPRLAGGHEQYF
TRBJ2-7 . TRBV19 . TGTGCCAGTAGTAGGGCGAGTCCCCCCTACGAGCAGTACTTC CASSRASPPYEQYF
TRBJ2-7 . TRBV5-1 . TGCGCCAGCAGACCGGCCGGGAGTCGCTACGAGCAGTACTTC CASRPAGSRYEQYF
TRBJ1-1 . TRBV5-1 TRBD1 TGCGCCAGCCACAGGGGGCGCGGCACTGAAGCTTTCTTT CASHRGRGTEAFF
TRBJ2-2 . TRBV11-2 TRBD2 TGTGCCAGCAGCACCGGGACTAGCGGCACCGGGGAGCTGTTTTTT CASSTGTSGTGELFF
TRBJ1-4 . TRBV5-4 . TGTGCCAGCAGCCCCCGTGAGGATGGTAATGAAAAACTGTTTTTT CASSPREDGNEKLFF
TRBJ2-1 . TRBV4-3 . TGCGCCAGCAGCCAAGATTCGGCTTCCTACAATGAGCAGTTCTTC CASSQDSASYNEQFF
TRBJ1-5 . TRBV19 . TGTGCCAGTACCCCCGGGGGGCCTCATCAGCCCCAGCATTTT CASTPGGPHQPQHF
TRBJ2-3 . TRBV5-1 TRBD2 TGCGCCAGCAGCCCCGGGACTAGCGGGGGGTTAGATACGCAGTATTTT CASSPGTSGGLDTQYF
TRBJ2-1 . TRBV10-3 TRBD2 TGTGCCATCAGTGAGGCGACTAGCGCGAACAATGAGCAGTTCTTC CAISEATSANNEQFF
TRBJ1-5 . TRBV6-5 . TGTGCCAGCAGCGGGGGGGTATCCGAACAGCCCCAGCATTTT CASSGGVSEQPQHF
TRBJ2-1 few TRBV5-3 TRBD2 TGTGCCAGAAGCCCCCCTAGCGGGGACTACAATGAGCAGTTCTTC CARSPPSGDYNEQFF